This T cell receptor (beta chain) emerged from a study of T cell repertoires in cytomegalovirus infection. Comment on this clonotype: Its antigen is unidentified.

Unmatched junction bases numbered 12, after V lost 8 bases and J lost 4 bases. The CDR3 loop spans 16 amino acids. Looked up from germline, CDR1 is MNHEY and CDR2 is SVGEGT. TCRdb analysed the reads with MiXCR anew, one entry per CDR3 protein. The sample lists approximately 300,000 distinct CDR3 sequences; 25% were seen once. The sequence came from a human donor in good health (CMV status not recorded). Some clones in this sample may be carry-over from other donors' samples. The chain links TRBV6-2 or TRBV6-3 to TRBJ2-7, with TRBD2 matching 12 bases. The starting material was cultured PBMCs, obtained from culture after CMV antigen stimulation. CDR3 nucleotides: TGTGCCAGCGGGACTCAACTAGCGGGAGGATTGTACGAGCAGTACTTC. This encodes CASGTQLAGGLYEQYF.